These 2 T cell receptor beta chains share one sample of origin, sequenced in a study of cytomegalovirus exposure and HLA in healthy donors. The study ran its PCR with 60 Vbeta and 13 Jbeta primers. Some clones are missing from TCRdb's copy, which holds only in-frame ones; the method was immunoSEQ multiplex PCR. The sample holds roughly 290,000 clones, 80% seen once. Input material: PBMCs. These receptors came from a girl aged 2 to 9 in good health and CMV-seronegative.

The chain has TRBV6-6 and TRBJ1-1; 7 positions match TRBD1. The trim removed 5 bases at V and 1 base at J, leaving 4 bases unmatched. This CDR3 spans 14 amino acids. Germline values: CDR1 MNHNY, CDR2 SVGAGI (reference sequence). The CDR3, as DNA: TGTGCCAGCAGTATCCCAGGGGGGAACACTGAAGCTTTCTTT. This codes for CASSIPGGNTEAFF.

This clone was observed a handful of times. The chain uses TRBV5-4 and TRBJ2-2; the match to TRBD1 covers 9 bases. Germline lookup yields CDR1 SGHNT and CDR2 YYREEE (reference sequence). This CDR3 has 17 amino acids. Unmatched junction bases numbered 13, after V lost 4 bases and J lost 6 bases. The CDR3 nucleotides are TGTGCCAGCAGCATAAGTGGACAGGGGTTCGTCCCCGGGGAGCTGTTTTTT. It translates to CASSISGQGFVPGELFF.